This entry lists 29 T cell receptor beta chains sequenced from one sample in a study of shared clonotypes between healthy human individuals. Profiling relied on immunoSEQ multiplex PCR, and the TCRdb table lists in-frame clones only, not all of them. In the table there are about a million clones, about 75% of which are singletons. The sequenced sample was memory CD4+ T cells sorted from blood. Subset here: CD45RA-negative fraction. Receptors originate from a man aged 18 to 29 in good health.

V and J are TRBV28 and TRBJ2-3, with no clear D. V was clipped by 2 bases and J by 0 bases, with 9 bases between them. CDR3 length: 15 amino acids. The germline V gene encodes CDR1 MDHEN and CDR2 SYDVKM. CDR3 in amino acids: CASSLGSASTDTQYF. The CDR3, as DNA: TGTGCCAGCAGTTTAGGCAGCGCTAGCACAGATACGCAGTATTTT. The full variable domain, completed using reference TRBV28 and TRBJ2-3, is DVKVTQSSRYLVKRTGEKVFLECVQDMDHENMFWYRQDPGLGLRLIYFSYDVKMKEKGDIPEGYSVSREKKERFSLILESASTNQTSMYLCASSLGSASTDTQYFGPGTRLTVL.

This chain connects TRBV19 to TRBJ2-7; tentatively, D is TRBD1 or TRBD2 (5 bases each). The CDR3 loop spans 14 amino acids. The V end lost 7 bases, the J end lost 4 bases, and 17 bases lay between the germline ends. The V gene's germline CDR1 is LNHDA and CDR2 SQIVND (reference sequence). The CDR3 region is CASTNGTVPYEQYF. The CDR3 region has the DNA TGTGCCAGTACAAACGGGACGGTACCTTACGAGCAGTACTTC.

The CDR3 sequence: CASSATGTSGPQETQYF. The CDR3 bases are TGCGCCAGCAGCGCAACCGGGACTAGCGGCCCCCAAGAGACCCAGTACTTC. The V call is TRBV5-1, the J call TRBJ2-5, with 11 bases aligning to TRBD2. There are 17 residues in the CDR3. With V trimmed by 4 bases and J by 1 base, 9 bases remained unmatched. Germline loops: CDR1 SGHRS, CDR2 YFSETQ.

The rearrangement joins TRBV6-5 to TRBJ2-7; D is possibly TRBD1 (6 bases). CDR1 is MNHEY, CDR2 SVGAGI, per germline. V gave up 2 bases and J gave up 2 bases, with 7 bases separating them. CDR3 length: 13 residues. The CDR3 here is CASSYGTPYEQYF. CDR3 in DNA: TGTGCCAGCAGTTACGGGACACCCTACGAGCAGTACTTC.

CDR3 nucleotides: TGCGCCAGTGGGAGGGGGGATCGTCTAGATACGCAGTATTTT. It specifies CASGRGDRLDTQYF. The genes are TRBV10-2 and TRBJ2-3; weak D call: TRBD2 (7 bases). The CDR3 consists of 14 residues. Germline CDR1 and CDR2: WSHSY and SAAADI. The V and J ends lost 9 bases and 5 bases respectively, with 18 bases between them.

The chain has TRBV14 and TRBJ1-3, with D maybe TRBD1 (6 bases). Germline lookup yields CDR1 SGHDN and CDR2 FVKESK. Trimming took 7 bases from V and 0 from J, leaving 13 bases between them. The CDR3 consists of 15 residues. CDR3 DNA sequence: TGTGCCAGCACCGAGGGGGGCATCTCTGGAAACACCATATATTTT. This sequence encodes CASTEGGISGNTIYF.

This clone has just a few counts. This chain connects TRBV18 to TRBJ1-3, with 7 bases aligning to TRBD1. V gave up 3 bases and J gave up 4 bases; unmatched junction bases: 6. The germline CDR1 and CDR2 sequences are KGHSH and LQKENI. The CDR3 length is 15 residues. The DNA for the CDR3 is TGTGCCAGCTCACCTTGGACAGGACAAGGAAACACCATATATTTT. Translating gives CASSPWTGQGNTIYF.

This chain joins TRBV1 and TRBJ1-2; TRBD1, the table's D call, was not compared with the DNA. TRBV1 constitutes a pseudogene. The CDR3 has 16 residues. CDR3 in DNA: TGCACCAGCAGCCAAGATGCAGTGACACCGCTCTATGGCTACACCTTC. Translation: CTSSQDAVTPLYGYTF.

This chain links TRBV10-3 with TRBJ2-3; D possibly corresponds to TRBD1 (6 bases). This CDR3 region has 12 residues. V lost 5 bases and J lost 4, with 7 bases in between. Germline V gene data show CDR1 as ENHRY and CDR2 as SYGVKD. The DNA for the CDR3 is TGTGCCATCAGTACAGGGCCAGATACGCAGTATTTT. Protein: CAISTGPDTQYF.

The CDR3 protein is CASRHTGSYSNQPQHF. The CDR3 DNA is TGTGCCAGCAGGCACACAGGGTCTTATAGCAATCAGCCCCAGCATTTT. The chain joins TRBV6-6 to TRBJ1-5; a weak D match, TRBD1 (6 bases). Germline CDR1 MNHNY, CDR2 SVGAGI (reference sequence). The germline V and J ends were trimmed by 6 bases and 0 bases, with 15 bases remaining between them. CDR3 length: 16 amino acids.

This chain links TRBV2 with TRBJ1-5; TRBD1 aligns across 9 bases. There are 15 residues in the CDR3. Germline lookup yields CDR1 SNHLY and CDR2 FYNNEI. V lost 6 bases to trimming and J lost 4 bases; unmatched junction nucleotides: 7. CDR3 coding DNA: TGTGCCAGCAGCGTGGGACAGGGAGGAAATCAGCCCCAGCATTTT. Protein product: CASSVGQGGNQPQHF.

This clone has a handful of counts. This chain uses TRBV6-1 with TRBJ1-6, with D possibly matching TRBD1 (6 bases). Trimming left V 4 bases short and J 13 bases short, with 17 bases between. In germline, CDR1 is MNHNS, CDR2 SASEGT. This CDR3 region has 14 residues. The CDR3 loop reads CASSAGTGQGPLHF. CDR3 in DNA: TGTGCCAGCAGTGCGGGGACCGGGCAGGGGCCCCTCCACTTT.

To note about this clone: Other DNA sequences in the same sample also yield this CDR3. As DNA, the CDR3 is TGTGCCAGTAGTACACAGGGTTTAACTAATGAAAAACTGTTTTTT. Translating gives CASSTQGLTNEKLFF. The chain has TRBV19 and TRBJ1-4; maybe TRBD1 (6 bases). The CDR3 extends over 15 amino acids. V lost 4 bases to trimming and J lost 1 base, with 10 bases between them. In germline, CDR1 is LNHDA, CDR2 SQIVND (reference sequence).

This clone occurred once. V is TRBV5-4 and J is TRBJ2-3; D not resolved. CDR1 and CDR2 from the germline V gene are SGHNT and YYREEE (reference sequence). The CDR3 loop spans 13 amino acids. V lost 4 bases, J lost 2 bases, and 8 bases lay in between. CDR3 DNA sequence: TGTGCCAGCAGCCCCTACCCCACAGATACGCAGTATTTT. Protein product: CASSPYPTDTQYF.

In DNA, the CDR3 is TGTGCCAGCAGTGAAGCCGGCGGGAGGGCCCTCAATGAGCAGTTCTTC. Its translation: CASSEAGGRALNEQFF. The chain couples TRBV6-1 to TRBJ2-1, with 9 positions matching TRBD2. The CDR3 totals 16 residues. V shed 0 bases and J 6 bases; nucleotides not matched to a gene: 6. Germline-derived CDR1 and CDR2 are MNHNS and SASEGT.

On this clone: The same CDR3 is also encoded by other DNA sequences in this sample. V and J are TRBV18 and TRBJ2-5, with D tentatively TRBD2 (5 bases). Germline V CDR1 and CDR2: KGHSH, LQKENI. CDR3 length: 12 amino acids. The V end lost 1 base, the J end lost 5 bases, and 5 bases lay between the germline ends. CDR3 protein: CASSPRGETQYF. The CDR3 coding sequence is TGTGCCAGCTCACCACGCGGGGAGACCCAGTACTTC.

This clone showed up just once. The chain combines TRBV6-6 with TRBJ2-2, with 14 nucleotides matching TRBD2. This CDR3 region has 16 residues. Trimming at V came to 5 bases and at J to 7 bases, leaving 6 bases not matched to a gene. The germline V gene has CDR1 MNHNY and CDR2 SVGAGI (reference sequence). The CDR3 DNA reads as TGTGCCAGCAGTGGACCGGGACTAGCGGGAGTCGGGGAGCTGTTTTTT. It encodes CASSGPGLAGVGELFF.

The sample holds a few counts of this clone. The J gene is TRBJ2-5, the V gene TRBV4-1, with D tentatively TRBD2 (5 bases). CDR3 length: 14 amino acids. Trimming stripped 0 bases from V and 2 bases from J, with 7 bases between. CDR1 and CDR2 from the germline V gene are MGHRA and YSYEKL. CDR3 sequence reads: CASSQEGSQETQYF. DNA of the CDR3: TGCGCCAGCAGCCAAGAAGGGAGTCAAGAGACCCAGTACTTC.

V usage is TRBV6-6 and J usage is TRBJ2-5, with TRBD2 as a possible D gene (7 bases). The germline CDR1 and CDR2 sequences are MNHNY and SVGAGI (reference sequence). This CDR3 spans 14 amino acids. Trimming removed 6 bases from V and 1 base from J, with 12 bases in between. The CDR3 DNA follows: TGTGCCAGCAGCCGCGGGGGCCCCCAAGAGACCCAGTACTTC. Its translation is CASSRGGPQETQYF.

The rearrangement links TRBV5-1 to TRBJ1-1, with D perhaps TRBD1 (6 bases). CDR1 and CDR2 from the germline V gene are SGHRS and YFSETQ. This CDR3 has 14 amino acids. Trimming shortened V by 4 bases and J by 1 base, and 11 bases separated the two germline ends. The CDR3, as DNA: TGCGCCAGCAGCGCCGGGACACAGAACACTGAAGCTTTCTTT. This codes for CASSAGTQNTEAFF.

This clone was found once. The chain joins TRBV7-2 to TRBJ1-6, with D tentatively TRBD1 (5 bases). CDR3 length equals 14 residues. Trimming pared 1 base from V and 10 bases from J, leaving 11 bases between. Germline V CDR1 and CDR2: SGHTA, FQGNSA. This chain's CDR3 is CASSLGGVGSPLHF. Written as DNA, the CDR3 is TGTGCCAGCAGCTTAGGGGGCGTAGGGTCACCCCTCCACTTT.

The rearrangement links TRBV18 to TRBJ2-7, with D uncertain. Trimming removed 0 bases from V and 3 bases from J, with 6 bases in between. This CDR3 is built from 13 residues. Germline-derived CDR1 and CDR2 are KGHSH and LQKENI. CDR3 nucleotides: TGTGCCAGCTCACCACCGAGTATCTACGAGCAGTACTTC. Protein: CASSPPSIYEQYF.

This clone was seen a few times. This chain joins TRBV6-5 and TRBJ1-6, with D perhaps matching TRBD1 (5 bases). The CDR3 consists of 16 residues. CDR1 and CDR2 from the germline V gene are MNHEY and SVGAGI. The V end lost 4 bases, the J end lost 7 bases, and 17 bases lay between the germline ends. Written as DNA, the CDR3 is TGTGCCAGCAGTTTTGCCGGGGCCCGAGGGAATTCACCCCTCCACTTT. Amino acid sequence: CASSFAGARGNSPLHF.

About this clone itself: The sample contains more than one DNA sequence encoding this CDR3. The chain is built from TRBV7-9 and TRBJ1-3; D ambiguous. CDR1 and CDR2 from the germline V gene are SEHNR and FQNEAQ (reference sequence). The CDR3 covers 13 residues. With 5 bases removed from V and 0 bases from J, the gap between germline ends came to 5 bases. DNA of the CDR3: TGTGCCAGCAGCCCAAGCTCTGGAAACACCATATATTTT. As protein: CASSPSSGNTIYF. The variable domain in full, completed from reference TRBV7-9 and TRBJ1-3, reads DTGVSQNPRHKITKRGQNVTFRCDPISEHNRLYWYRQTLGQGPEFLTYFQNEAQLEKSRLLSDRFSAERPKGSFSTLEIQRTEQGDSAMYLCASSPSSGNTIYFGEGSWLTVV.

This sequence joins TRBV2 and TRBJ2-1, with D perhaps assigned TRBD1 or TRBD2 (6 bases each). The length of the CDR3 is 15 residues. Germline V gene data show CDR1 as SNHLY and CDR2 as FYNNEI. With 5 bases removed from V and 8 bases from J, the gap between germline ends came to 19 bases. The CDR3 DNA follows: TGTGCCAGCAGTTGGAGGGACACCCACCCGTATGAGCAGTTCTTC. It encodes CASSWRDTHPYEQFF. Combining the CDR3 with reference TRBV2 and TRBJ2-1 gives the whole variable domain EPEVTQTPSHQVTQMGQEVILRCVPISNHLYFYWYRQILGQKVEFLVSFYNNEISEKSEIFDDQFSVERPDGSNFTLKIRSTKLEDSAMYFCASSWRDTHPYEQFFGPGTRLTVL.

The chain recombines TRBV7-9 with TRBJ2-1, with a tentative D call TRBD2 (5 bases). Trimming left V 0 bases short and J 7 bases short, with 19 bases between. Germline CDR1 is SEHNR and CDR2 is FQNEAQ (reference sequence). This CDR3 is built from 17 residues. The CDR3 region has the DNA TGTGCCAGCAGCTTAGCGTGGGGAGATGATTGGGCTAATGAGCAGTTCTTC. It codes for CASSLAWGDDWANEQFF. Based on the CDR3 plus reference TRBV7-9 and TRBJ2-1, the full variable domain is DTGVSQNPRHKITKRGQNVTFRCDPISEHNRLYWYRQTLGQGPEFLTYFQNEAQLEKSRLLSDRFSAERPKGSFSTLEIQRTEQGDSAMYLCASSLAWGDDWANEQFFGPGTRLTVL.

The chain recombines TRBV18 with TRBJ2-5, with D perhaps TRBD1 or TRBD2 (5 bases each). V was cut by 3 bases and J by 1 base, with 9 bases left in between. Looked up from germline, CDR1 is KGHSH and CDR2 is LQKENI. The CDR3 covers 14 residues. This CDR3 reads CASSPRGPQETQYF. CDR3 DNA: TGTGCCAGCTCACCTCGGGGACCCCAAGAGACCCAGTACTTC.

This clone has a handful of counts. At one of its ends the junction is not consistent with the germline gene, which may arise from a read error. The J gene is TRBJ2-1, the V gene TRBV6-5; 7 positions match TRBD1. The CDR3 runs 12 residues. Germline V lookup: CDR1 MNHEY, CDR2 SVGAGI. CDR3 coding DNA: TGTGCCAGCAGTCCCTGGGCAGGGGGAAGAATCTTC. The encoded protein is CASSPWAGGRIF.

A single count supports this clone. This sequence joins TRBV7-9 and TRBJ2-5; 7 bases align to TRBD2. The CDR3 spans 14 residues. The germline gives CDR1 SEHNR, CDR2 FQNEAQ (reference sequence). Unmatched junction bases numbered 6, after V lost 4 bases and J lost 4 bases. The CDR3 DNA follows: TGTGCCAGCAGCTCCTCGACTAGCCGAGAGACCCAGTACTTC. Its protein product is CASSSSTSRETQYF.